The clone carrying this TCR beta chain was seen only a few times. The antigen is not known. V lost 0 bases to trimming and J lost 10 bases; unmatched junction nucleotides: 10. The CDR3 is 14 residues long. From germline, CDR1 is DFQATT and CDR2 SNEGSKA (reference sequence). These data belong to a study of identical twins. Findings of the study overall: Interpretation of the results relied on cross-sectional statistical analysis and not on following the same donors. Models underestimated how often monozygotic twins shared out-of-frame TCR alpha. Beta clonotypes that were abundant in cord blood contained fewer insertions, a pattern absent from memory repertoires.

TCRdb independently ran MiXCR on the 5' RACE reads; one entry per CDR3 protein. The profile covers 200,000 to 250,000 distinct CDR3 sequences, with 8% to 11% appearing a single time and approximately 9.1% taken by the ten largest. The gene calls are TRBV20-1 and TRBJ2-3; 7 bases fit TRBD1. This TCR derives from a man aged 45 to 65 in good health. The material sequenced was memory T cells sorted from blood. CDR3 sequence (DNA): TGCAGTGCTAGAGATCCGCGACAGGGTAGAGCGCAGTATTTT. It codes for CSARDPRQGRAQYF.